The present entry profiles one TCR beta chain with its context. Study processing details: Reference gene primer amplification gave estimated nucleated cell counts. Sequencing used immunoSEQ multiplex PCR; TCRdb keeps in-frame clones, though not all of them. The V and J calls and clone size were taken over from that table, and D and trimming were inferred from the DNA. The profile shows 250,000 to 350,000 clones, 88% of them singletons. This record comes from a study of blood T cell repertoires in COVID-19. Overall study: From T cells, B-cell-depleted T cells, or PBMCs came the material, which was cDNA or gDNA.

The V end lost 6 bases, the J end lost 2 bases, and 16 bases lay between the germline ends. CDR1 is MNHEY and CDR2 is SVGAGI in the germline V gene. The CDR3 sequence is 15 residues long. The material sequenced was peripheral blood. The chain has TRBV6-5 and TRBJ1-2, with D possibly matching TRBD1 (6 bases). The source is a woman younger than 45 with COVID-19, enrolled during active disease. CDR3 sequence (DNA): TGTGCCAGCAGGCCCTTGGGGCAGGGGAACTATGGCTACACCTTC. Translated: CASRPLGQGNYGYTF.